The clone carrying this TCR beta chain was detected a few times. These data come from a study of OX40 agonist ivuxolimab in advanced cancers. For the study at large: The mean age was approximately 56 years, ranging from about 23 to 79, with roughly four fifths of participants male.

The CDR3 consists of 14 residues. V lost 2 bases and J 1 base, leaving 8 bases between the germline ends. The V gene's germline CDR1 is SGHNT and CDR2 YYREEE (reference sequence). Some clones are missing from TCRdb's copy, which holds only in-frame ones; the method was immunoSEQ multiplex PCR. This sample yields around 53,000 clones, of which roughly 90% are seen a single time; over 6% belongs to the top ten. The chain is built from TRBV5-4 and TRBJ2-3, with no clear D. The specimen comprised CD4+ or CD8+ T cells sorted from blood, sampled in a trial of the OX40 agonist ivuxolimab. The TCR sequence derives from an adult with an advanced solid tumor such as melanoma, head and neck, liver or kidney cancer. The CDR3 protein is CASSLPTGTDTQYF. DNA of the CDR3: TGTGCCAGCAGCTTACCGACTGGCACAGATACGCAGTATTTT.